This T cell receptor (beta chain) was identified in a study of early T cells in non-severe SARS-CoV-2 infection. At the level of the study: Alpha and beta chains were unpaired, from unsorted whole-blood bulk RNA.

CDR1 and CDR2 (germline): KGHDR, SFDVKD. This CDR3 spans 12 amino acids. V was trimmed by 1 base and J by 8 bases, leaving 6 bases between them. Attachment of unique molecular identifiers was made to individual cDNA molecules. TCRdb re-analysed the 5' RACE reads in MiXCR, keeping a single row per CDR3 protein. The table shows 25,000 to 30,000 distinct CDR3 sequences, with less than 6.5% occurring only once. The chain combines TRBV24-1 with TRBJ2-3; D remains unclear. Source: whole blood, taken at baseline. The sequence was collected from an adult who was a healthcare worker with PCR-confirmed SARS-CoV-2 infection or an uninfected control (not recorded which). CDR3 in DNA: TGTGCCACCAGTGATTTTGTCGGTACGCAGTATTTT. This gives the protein CATSDFVGTQYF.